This T cell receptor (beta chain) was documented in a study of T cell responses to AZD1222 COVID-19 vaccine. J lost 2 bases, V lost 4 bases, and 6 bases had no gene match. Per germline, CDR1 MNHNS and CDR2 SASEGT. CDR3 length: 16 residues. Using immunoSEQ multiplex PCR, the repertoire was profiled, and TCRdb retains in-frame clones only, with some absent. The sample has about 150,000 clones, more than 85% seen once. The TCR was taken from an adult who had recovered from COVID-19. This chain joins TRBV6-1 and TRBJ1-5; 9 bases fit TRBD1. The sample was peripheral blood, taken after recovery from COVID-19. CDR3 region: CASSGNRGQGNQPQHF. Written as DNA, the CDR3 is TGTGCCAGCAGTGGCAACAGGGGGCAAGGCAATCAGCCCCAGCATTTT.